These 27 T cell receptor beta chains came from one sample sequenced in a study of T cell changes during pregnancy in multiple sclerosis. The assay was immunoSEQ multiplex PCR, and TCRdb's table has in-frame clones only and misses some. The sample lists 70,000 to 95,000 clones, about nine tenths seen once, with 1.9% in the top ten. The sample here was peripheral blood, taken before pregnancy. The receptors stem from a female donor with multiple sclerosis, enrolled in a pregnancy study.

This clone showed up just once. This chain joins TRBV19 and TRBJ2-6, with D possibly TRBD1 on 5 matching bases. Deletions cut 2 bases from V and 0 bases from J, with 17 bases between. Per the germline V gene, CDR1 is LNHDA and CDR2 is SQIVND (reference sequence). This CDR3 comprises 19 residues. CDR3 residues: CASSIPGGARFSGANVLTF. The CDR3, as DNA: TGTGCCAGTAGTATACCAGGTGGGGCACGATTCTCTGGGGCCAACGTCCTGACTTTC. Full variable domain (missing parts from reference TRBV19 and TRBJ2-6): DGGITQSPKYLFRKEGQNVTLSCEQNLNHDAMYWYRQDPGQGLRLIYYSQIVNDFQKGDIAEGYSVSREKKESFPLTVTSAQKNPTAFYLCASSIPGGARFSGANVLTFGAGSRLTVL.

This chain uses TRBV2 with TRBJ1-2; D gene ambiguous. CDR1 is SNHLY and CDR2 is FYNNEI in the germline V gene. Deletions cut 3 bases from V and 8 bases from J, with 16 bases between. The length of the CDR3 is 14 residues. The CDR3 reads CASSDFGSHDGYTF. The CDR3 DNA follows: TGTGCCAGCAGTGACTTCGGGAGTCATGACGGCTACACCTTC.

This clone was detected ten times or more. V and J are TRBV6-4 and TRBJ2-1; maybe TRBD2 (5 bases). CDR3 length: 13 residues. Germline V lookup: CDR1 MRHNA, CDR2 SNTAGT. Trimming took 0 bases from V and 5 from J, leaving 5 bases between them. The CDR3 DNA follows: TGTGCCAGCAGTGACTCGACTAACAATGAGCAGTTCTTC. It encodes CASSDSTNNEQFF.

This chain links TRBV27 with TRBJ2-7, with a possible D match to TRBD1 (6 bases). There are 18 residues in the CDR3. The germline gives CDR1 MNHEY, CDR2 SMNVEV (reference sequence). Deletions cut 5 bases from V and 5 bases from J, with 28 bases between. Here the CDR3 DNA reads TGTGCCAGCAGTCCAACGTTCAGTCAGGGGACCGGGCTGAACGAGCAGTACTTC. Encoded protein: CASSPTFSQGTGLNEQYF.

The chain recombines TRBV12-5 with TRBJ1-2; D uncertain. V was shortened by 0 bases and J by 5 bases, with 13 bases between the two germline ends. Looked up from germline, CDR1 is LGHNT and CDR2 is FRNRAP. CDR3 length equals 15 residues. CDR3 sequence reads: CASGLVGSGRYGYTF. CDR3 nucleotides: TGTGCTAGTGGTTTGGTGGGCAGCGGCAGGTATGGCTACACCTTC. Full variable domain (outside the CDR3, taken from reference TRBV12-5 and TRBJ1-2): DARVTQTPRHKVTEMGQEVTMRCQPILGHNTVFWYRQTMMQGLELLAYFRNRAPLDDSGMPKDRFSAEMPDATLATLKIQPSEPRDSAVYFCASGLVGSGRYGYTFGSGTRLTVV.

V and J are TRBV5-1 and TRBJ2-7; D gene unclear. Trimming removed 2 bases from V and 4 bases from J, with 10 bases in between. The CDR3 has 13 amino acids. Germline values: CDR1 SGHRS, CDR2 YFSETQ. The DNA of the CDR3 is TGCGCCAGCAGCTTTGGCAGCGTTTACGAGCAGTACTTC. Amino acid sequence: CASSFGSVYEQYF.

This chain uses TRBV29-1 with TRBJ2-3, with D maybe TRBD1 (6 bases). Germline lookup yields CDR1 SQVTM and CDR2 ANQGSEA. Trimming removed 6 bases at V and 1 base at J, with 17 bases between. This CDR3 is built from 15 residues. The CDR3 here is CSVGRTAQGTDTQYF. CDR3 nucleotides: TGCAGCGTGGGTAGGACAGCCCAGGGCACAGATACGCAGTATTTT.

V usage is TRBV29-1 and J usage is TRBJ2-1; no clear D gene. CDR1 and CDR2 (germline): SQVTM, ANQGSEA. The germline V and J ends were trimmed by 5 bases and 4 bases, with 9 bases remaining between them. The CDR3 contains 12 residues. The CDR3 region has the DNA TGCAGCGTTTTGGGCTTTTACAATGAGCAGTTCTTC. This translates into CSVLGFYNEQFF.

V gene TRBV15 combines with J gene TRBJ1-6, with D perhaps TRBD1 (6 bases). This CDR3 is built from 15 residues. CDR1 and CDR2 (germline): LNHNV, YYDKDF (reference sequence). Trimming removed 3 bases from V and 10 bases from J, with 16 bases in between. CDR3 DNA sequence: TGTGCCACCAGCAGGGAGACAGGTGGTAACTCACCCCTCCACTTT. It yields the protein CATSRETGGNSPLHF.

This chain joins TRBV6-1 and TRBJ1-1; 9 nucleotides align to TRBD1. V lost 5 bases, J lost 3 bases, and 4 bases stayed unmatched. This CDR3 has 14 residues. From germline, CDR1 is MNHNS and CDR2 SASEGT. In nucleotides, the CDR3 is TGTGCCAGCAGTTTGACAGGGGGGGACACTGAAGCTTTCTTT. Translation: CASSLTGGDTEAFF.

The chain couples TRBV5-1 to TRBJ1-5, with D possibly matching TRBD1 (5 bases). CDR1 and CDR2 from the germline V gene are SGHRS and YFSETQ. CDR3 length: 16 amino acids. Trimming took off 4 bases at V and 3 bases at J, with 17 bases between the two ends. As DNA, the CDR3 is TGCGCCAGCAGCCCCAGCGGGGCAGGGATCAATCAGCCCCAGCATTTT. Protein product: CASSPSGAGINQPQHF.

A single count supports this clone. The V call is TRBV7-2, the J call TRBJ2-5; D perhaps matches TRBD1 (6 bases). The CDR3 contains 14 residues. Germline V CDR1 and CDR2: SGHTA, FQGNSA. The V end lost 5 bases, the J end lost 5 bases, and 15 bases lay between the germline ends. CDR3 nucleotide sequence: TGTGCCAGCAGCCCGAGGGCAGGGGAGGAGACCCAGTACTTC. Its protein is CASSPRAGEETQYF.

CDR3 coding DNA: TGTGCCAGCAGGCAGTCCGGGACAGGGAAATACGAGCAGTACTTC. It is translated as CASRQSGTGKYEQYF. This chain uses TRBV2 with TRBJ2-7; 9 bases fit TRBD1. V was clipped by 6 bases and J by 4 bases; unmatched bases: 10. The CDR3 extends over 15 amino acids. The germline gives CDR1 SNHLY, CDR2 FYNNEI.

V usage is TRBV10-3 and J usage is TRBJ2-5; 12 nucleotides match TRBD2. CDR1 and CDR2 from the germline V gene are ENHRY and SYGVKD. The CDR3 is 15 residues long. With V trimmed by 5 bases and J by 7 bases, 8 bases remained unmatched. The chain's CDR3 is CAISPSGGAVWTQYF. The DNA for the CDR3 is TGTGCCATCAGTCCTAGCGGGGGGGCCGTGTGGACCCAGTACTTC.

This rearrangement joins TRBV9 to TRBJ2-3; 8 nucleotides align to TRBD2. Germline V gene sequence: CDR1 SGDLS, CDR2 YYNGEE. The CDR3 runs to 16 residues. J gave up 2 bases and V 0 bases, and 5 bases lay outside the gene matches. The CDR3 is CASSVVASGYTDTQYF. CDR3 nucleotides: TGTGCCAGCAGCGTAGTCGCTAGCGGGTACACAGATACGCAGTATTTT.

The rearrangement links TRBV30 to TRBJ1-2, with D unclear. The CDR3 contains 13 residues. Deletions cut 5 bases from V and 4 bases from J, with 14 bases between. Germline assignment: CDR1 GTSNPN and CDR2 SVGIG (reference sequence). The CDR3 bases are TGTGCCTGGGGCCGTTCGGAGGGCTATGGCTACACCTTC. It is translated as CAWGRSEGYGYTF.

In nucleotides, the CDR3 is TGTGCCAGCGTCGGGCTTCTAGCCTCTGGGGCCAACGTCCTGACTTTC. It is translated as CASVGLLASGANVLTF. The chain is built from TRBV6-6 and TRBJ2-6; D possibly corresponds to TRBD2 (5 bases). Germline V gene data show CDR1 as MNHNY and CDR2 as SVGAGI (reference sequence). The germline V and J ends were trimmed by 8 bases and 0 bases, with 14 bases remaining between them. The CDR3 is 16 amino acids.

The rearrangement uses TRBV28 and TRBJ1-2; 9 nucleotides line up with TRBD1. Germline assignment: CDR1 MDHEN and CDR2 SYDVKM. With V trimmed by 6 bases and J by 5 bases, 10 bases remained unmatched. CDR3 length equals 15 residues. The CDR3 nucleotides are TGTGCCAGCAGCCCTATACCGGGACAGGGTTATGGCTACACCTTC. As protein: CASSPIPGQGYGYTF.

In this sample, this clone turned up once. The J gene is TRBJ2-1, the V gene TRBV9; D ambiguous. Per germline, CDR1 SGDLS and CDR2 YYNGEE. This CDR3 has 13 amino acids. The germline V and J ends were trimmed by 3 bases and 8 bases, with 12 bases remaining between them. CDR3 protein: CASSDPGRDEQFF. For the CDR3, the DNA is TGTGCCAGCAGCGACCCAGGCCGCGATGAGCAGTTCTTC.

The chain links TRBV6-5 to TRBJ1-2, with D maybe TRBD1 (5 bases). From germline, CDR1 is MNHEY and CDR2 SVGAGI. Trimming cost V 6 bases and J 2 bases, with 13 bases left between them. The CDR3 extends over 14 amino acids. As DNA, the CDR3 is TGTGCCAGCAGGACAAGCGGGACCAACTATGGCTACACCTTC. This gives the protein CASRTSGTNYGYTF.

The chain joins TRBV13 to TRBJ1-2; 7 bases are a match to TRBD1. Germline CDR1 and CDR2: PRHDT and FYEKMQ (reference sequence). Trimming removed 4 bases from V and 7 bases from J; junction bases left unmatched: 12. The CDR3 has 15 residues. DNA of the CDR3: TGTGCCAGCAGCTGGGGTGTGACAGGGTTAAGTGGCTACACCTTC. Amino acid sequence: CASSWGVTGLSGYTF.

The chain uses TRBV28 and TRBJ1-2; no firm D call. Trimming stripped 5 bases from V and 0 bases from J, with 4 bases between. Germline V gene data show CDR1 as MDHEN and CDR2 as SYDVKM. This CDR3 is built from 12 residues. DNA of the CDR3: TGTGCCAGCAGTCCTCCTAACTATGGCTACACCTTC. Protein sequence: CASSPPNYGYTF.

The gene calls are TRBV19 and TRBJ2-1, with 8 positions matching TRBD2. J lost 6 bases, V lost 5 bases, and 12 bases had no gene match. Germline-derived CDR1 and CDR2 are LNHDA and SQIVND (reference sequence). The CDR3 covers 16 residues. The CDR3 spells CASSGAVGLAGNEQFF. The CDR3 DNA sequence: TGTGCCAGTAGTGGAGCGGTCGGACTAGCAGGCAATGAGCAGTTCTTC.

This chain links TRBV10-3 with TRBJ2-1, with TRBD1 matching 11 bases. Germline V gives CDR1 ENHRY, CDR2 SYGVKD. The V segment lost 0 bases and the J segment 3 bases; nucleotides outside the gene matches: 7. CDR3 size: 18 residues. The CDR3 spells CAISESHGDRGIYNEQFF. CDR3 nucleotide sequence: TGTGCCATCAGTGAGTCTCACGGGGACAGGGGGATCTACAATGAGCAGTTCTTC.

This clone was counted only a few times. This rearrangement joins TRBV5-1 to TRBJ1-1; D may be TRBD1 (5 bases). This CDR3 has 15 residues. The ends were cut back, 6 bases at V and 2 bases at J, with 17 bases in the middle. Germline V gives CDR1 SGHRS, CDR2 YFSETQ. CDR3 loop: CASTETGLINTEAFF. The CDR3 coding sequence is TGCGCCAGCACCGAAACGGGACTCATAAACACTGAAGCTTTCTTT.

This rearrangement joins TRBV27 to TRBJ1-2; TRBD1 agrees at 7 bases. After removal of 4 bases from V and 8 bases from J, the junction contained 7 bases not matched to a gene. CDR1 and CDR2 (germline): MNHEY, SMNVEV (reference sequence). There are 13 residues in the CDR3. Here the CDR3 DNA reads TGTGCCAGCAGTTCCCTGACAGGGTTAGGCTACACCTTC. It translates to CASSSLTGLGYTF.

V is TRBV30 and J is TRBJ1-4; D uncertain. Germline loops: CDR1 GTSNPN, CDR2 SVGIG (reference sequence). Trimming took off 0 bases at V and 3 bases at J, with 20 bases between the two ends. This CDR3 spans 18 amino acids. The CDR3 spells CAWSVGWTSGAANEKLFF. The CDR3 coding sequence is TGTGCCTGGAGTGTAGGGTGGACCTCGGGAGCGGCTAATGAAAAACTGTTTTTT.